This TCR beta chain came from a study of cytomegalovirus exposure and HLA in healthy donors (dated by TCRdb to 2015 to 2018). Background on the whole study: An earlier analysis of several hundred of the donors reported approximately 300 Gb of sequence data and around 120 million unique TCR beta sequences obtained from some 170 million T cells. About 280 gigabases of sequencing data and around 90 million unique TCR sequences made up an early release that covered over 550 HLA-typed donors. Of the 398 genotyped donors, approximately 82% fell in the genetic ancestry cluster associated with self-reported Caucasian donors. The study aimed to test whether signatures of past pathogen exposure could be identified by cataloging public T cell receptors. The study used immunosequencing to profile the T cell repertoires of 666 subjects and linked those repertoires to cytomegalovirus serostatus. A separate validation cohort of more than 100 different subjects was used in addition to the 666-subject first cohort. The study combined high-throughput TCR immunosequencing, statistical association of individual TCRs with disease status, and machine learning to predict cytomegalovirus infection status. A later analysis re-analyzed previously published TCR beta repertoires from about 600 donors and added high-resolution HLA genotyping to study TCR occurrence patterns. The later analysis used no new phenotypic data to find candidate immune exposures, relying instead on TCR beta sequences and their occurrence across donors. To decide whether each TCR beta V gene segment behaved as functional or pseudogenic, an earlier analysis of approximately 590 of the donors relied on high-throughput TCR beta sequencing. Alongside the repertoire data, information on donor age, sex, ethnicity and CMV serostatus was compiled. A later genetic analysis took genome-wide SNP genotypes for about three fifths of the roughly 670 donors and used that subset as a discovery cohort. All discovery cohort repertoires had been generated on a single sequencing platform. Class I and class II HLA loci were covered by the typing at four-digit resolution. The number of donors typed differed by locus, with 629-630 for A, B, C, DRB1 and DQB1, more than 500 for DQA1, 600 to 610 for DPA1, and some 450 for DPB1. Several DR-DQ haplotypes were treated as single units for association and clustering because of strong linkage in the cohort. On average, 235,054 unique TCR beta nucleotide sequences were sequenced per donor among roughly 430 genotyped donors of the cohort, with roughly 19% of those sequences being non-productive.

Reading from cysteine to phenylalanine, the CDR3 counts 14 amino acids. The only DNA kept is the CDR3, 42 bases in frame from the first base. Trimming removed 2 bases from V and 6 bases from J; the gene matches leave 3 bases unexplained. From a lookup of the germline V gene (reference sequence), CDR1 and CDR2 are MNHNY and SVGAGI. Receptor libraries were prepared by the immunoSEQ multiplex PCR assay. For the multiplex PCR, a mixture combining 60 forward primers for TCR Vbeta segments and 13 reverse primers for TCR Jbeta segments was used. Amplification of the CDR3 region of rearranged TCR beta genes was performed with a multiplex PCR assay on genomic DNA. The amplified TCR beta libraries were sequenced on the Illumina HiSeq System as 87-base-pair reads. The study's own analysis went as follows. Across the 700 or so repertoires, a later analysis counted about 81 million unique TCR beta chains, some 11 million of which were shared by at least two donors. A nearest-neighbor algorithm error-corrected the raw reads and collapsed the reads into unique sequences, merging closely related sequences to remove PCR and sequencing errors. To assign V, D and J gene segments, CDR3 sequences were aligned to IMGT reference sequences. Each retained sequence needed at least a six-nucleotide match to both a V gene segment and a J gene segment. A rearrangement counted as productive if the CDR3 had no stop codons and remained in frame with V and J, and every other rearrangement counted as non-productive. Following IMGT convention, CDR3 was defined as the stretch from the second conserved V-encoded cysteine up to the conserved J-encoded phenylalanine. Sequences without an unambiguous match to a single V gene segment were excluded from the earlier analysis of 450 to 750 of the donors. In an earlier analysis of approximately 610 of the donors, V segments were called functional above 56.7% productive rearrangements and were called segregating when the between-donor standard deviation exceeded 5%. To diagnose cytomegalovirus status from the catalog of TCR beta chain sequences, a statistical classification framework was built. A later analysis assigned V and J genes by comparing TCR nucleotide sequences with IMGT/GENE-DB human TR gene sequences. The TCRdist pipeline was used in a later analysis to assign CDR3 sequences and most-parsimonious VDJ recombination scenarios. A later analysis defined each TCR beta chain by its CDR3 amino acid sequence plus V-gene family, and excluded reads lacking a unique V-gene family. To address suspected cross-contamination and a sequencing artifact, a later analysis removed approximately 590 highly shared, low-generation-probability nucleotide sequences. For each public chain, a later analysis derived a clonal expansion index from normalized ranks of inferred template counts within each repertoire. In a later analysis, generation probabilities were computed with a VDJ recombination model fitted to out-of-frame rearrangements, and the resulting probabilities were checked against IGoR. In a later analysis, hypergeometric tests were used to score TCR-TCR, TCR-HLA and TCR-CMV co-occurrence, with a repertoire-size bias correction applied to TCR pairs. To estimate false discovery rates, a later analysis permuted the HLA or CMV assignments 20 times. In a later analysis, co-occurring TCRs were grouped with DBSCAN, and TCRdist sequence similarity was added when clustering was performed within HLA-allele-positive subsets. Repertoires with fewer than 30,000 or more than 120,000 public chains were left out of co-occurrence clustering, as were a handful of repertoires with anomalous nucleotide sharing. Held by TCRdb, this immuneACCESS table contains in-frame sequences only and omits some clones. Under half of the omission traces to an unresolved V gene where checked; the cause of the rest is unknown. V, J and clone size were drawn from that table, and D and trimming were deduced from the DNA. The sample yields about 140,000 clones; approximately 80% were counted once. In total, the top ten clones hold 1.1% to 1.5% of the sample.

On this clone: Its antigen specificity is not known. Per-base quality was not reported, and no clone a single base away is much larger than it.

In total, around 600 healthy bone marrow donors made up the cohort. At the time of sampling, every cohort member was nominally healthy, though immune exposures that went unrecorded were likely present. The donor was CMV seronegative and was included in the group of a few hundred seronegative cohort members. A peripheral blood sample was collected from each donor, and TCR beta sequencing was performed on peripheral blood mononuclear cells. Genomic DNA extraction from the blood cell samples was performed with the Qiagen DNeasy Blood Extraction Kit. Summary of the overall study and its limitations: The classifier was reported to diagnose cytomegalovirus status with high specificity and sensitivity in both the original and validation cohorts. A later analysis found that HLA-associated TCR beta chains were more clonally expanded and had lower generation probabilities than equally common non-associated chains. In a later analysis, most CMV-associated TCR beta chains were found to appear HLA-restricted, with HLA associations seemingly driven largely by CMV exposure. Some IMGT-functional V segments, including TRBV6-2 and TRBV6-3, could not be distinguished by the 87-base-pair reads and were therefore excluded. Presence/absence analyses assumed roughly uniform sequencing depth across donors, an assumption that may not hold. The study listed approximately 150 TCR beta chains as associated with cytomegalovirus. In a later genetic analysis, a missense DCLRE1C variant was associated with V-gene and J-gene trimming of TCR beta chains, and the association was replicated in an independent cohort. In a later analysis, the rate of TCR association differed among HLA loci, with DRB1 alleles having the most associated TCRs and HLA-C alleles having the fewest. At a false discovery rate of 0.05, a later analysis linked around 17,000 TCR beta sequences to specific HLA alleles. Because HLA typing was missing for some donors at each locus, association tests included only the typed subset. In this cohort, only TCR beta chains were sequenced, and detectable features were limited by the absence of alpha or paired-chain data. The only immune exposure information available for the cohort was CMV serostatus. A further reported finding was that TCR beta sequences accurately predicted the HLA-A and HLA-B alleles for most subjects in the first cohort. A cluster of highly shared sequence variants was judged likely to represent a technical artifact of the sequencing pipeline. In vitro tests confirmed that a few of the cytomegalovirus-associated TCR beta chains recognize cytomegalovirus antigens. Several of the top co-occurrence clusters appeared to be linked to parvovirus B19, influenza, CMV and Epstein-Barr virus, according to a later analysis. It was suggested by the authors that the approach could potentially be generalized to other disease states and immunological phenotypes. Compared with the approximately 700-donor mean, donors in an Asian-associated ancestry cluster had fewer N-insertions in productive TCRs, according to a later genetic analysis. When HLA alleles, especially DR and DQ, strongly co-occurred, attributing TCR associations to individual alleles was difficult. Correlated functional status among segregating V segments might reflect linkage disequilibrium, but an unknown experimental factor could not be ruled out. Across donors, most TCR sequences were observed very rarely, whereas some public TCRs were present in many individuals. Because counts were too low, seventeen rarely observed V segments, including chromosome 9 orphons, were left out of the earlier analysis of some 640 of the donors. In an earlier analysis of about 600 of the donors, most TCR beta V segments appeared in productive rearrangements about 87% or about 30% of the time, broadly matching IMGT annotations.

The rearranged segments are TRBV6-6 and TRBJ1-4; 7 junctional bases match TRBD1. The TCR comes from a middle-aged woman in good health and CMV-seronegative. Sequencing was performed on PBMCs. The sequence in DNA is TGTGCCAGCAGTTACCCCACAGGGGATGAAAAACTGTTTTTT. It is translated as CASSYPTGDEKLFF.